The present T cell receptor beta chain was sequenced within a study of blood T cell repertoires in COVID-19. Profiled with immunoSEQ multiplex PCR; TCRdb holds only in-frame clones, not every one. The repertoire holds approximately 96,000 clones, approximately 84% seen once, with around 10% in the top ten. With V trimmed by 4 bases and J by 1 base, 10 bases remained unmatched. The CDR3 is 16 residues long. The germline V gene has CDR1 SGHNT and CDR2 YYREEE (reference sequence). The source of this sequence is a woman older than 75 with acute or convalescent COVID-19. The material sequenced was peripheral blood. The chain recombines TRBV5-4 with TRBJ2-5, with 7 bases fitting TRBD1. In DNA, the CDR3 is TGTGCCAGCAGCACGAGGTCGACAGGGATCCAAGAGACCCAGTACTTC. It specifies CASSTRSTGIQETQYF.